These 2 T cell receptor beta chains were all obtained from the same sample, sequenced in a study of blood T cell repertoires in COVID-19. Libraries were prepared by immunoSEQ multiplex PCR; TCRdb keeps only in-frame clonotypes and omits some of them. Among 200,000 or so clones listed, around 86% were seen once. The sequencing input was peripheral blood. The receptors shown here come from a human donor in a cohort sampled during active COVID-19.

The chain uses TRBV5-1 and TRBJ1-3; D perhaps matches TRBD1 (5 bases). CDR1 is SGHRS and CDR2 is YFSETQ in the germline V gene. The CDR3 has 16 residues. The ends were cut back, 0 bases at V and 0 bases at J, with 10 bases in the middle. The CDR3 spells CASSLGGDVSGNTIYF. CDR3 bases: TGCGCCAGCAGCTTGGGCGGGGACGTCTCTGGAAACACCATATATTTT.

This clone was recorded a few times. The chain carries TRBV27 and TRBJ1-1, with D hard to call. Trimming stripped 5 bases from V and 4 bases from J, with 8 bases between. This CDR3 comprises 12 residues. Germline CDR1 and CDR2: MNHEY and SMNVEV (reference sequence). CDR3 in amino acids: CASSPTSTEAFF. In DNA form, the CDR3 reads TGTGCCAGCAGTCCCACAAGCACTGAAGCTTTCTTT.